Following are 28 T cell receptor beta chains from one sample sequenced in a study of cytomegalovirus exposure and HLA in healthy donors. With 60 Vbeta and 13 Jbeta primers, the PCR was carried out. TCRdb keeps only in-frame clones here, not all; method: immunoSEQ multiplex PCR. There are more than 90,000 clones in the sample; roughly 63% occur only once, and about 5.5% lies in the top ten. Sequenced material: PBMCs. The receptors shown here come from a boy younger than 18 in good health and CMV-seropositive.

The chain links TRBV6-5 to TRBJ2-7, with 7 nucleotides matching TRBD2. Trimming removed 3 bases from V and 0 bases from J; junction bases left unmatched: 5. The CDR3 consists of 15 residues. Per the germline V gene, CDR1 is MNHEY and CDR2 is SVGAGI. Here the CDR3 reads CASSYFGDYSYEQYF. The CDR3 nucleotides are TGTGCCAGCAGTTATTTTGGGGACTACTCCTACGAGCAGTACTTC.

The chain links TRBV2 to TRBJ2-2; tentative D call: TRBD1 (5 bases). The CDR3 runs to 13 residues. Deletions cut 10 bases from V and 7 bases from J, with 16 bases between. The germline CDR1 and CDR2 sequences are SNHLY and FYNNEI. For the CDR3, the DNA is TGTGCCAACCGGCAAGGGGTTGGCGGGGAGCTGTTTTTT. It encodes CANRQGVGGELFF. Full variable domain (remainder filled in from reference TRBV2 and TRBJ2-2): EPEVTQTPSHQVTQMGQEVILRCVPISNHLYFYWYRQILGQKVEFLVSFYNNEISEKSEIFDDQFSVERPDGSNFTLKIRSTKLEDSAMYFCANRQGVGGELFFGEGSRLTVL.

This clone was found once. The chain carries TRBV7-9 and TRBJ2-7; 7 bases line up with TRBD1. The trim removed 8 bases at V and 2 bases at J, leaving 6 bases unmatched. This CDR3 has 13 residues. Germline CDR1 is SEHNR and CDR2 is FQNEAQ (reference sequence). The CDR3 here is CASLRDRAYEQYF. The CDR3 DNA reads TGTGCCAGCCTCCGGGACAGAGCCTACGAGCAGTACTTC.

As regards this clone: This sample includes further DNA sequences coding for the same CDR3. The genes are TRBV5-1 and TRBJ1-1, with unresolved D. V lost 0 bases and J 1 base, leaving 7 bases between the germline ends. The CDR3 loop spans 14 amino acids. Germline CDR1 is SGHRS and CDR2 is YFSETQ. CDR3 nucleotide sequence: TGCGCCAGCAGCTTGGGACCGGGGAACACTGAAGCTTTCTTT. As protein: CASSLGPGNTEAFF.

CDR3 protein: CASSSPGQGLTGELFF. In nucleotides, the CDR3 is TGTGCCAGCAGCTCCCCGGGACAGGGCCTTACCGGGGAGCTGTTTTTT. The gene calls are TRBV5-6 and TRBJ2-2; 9 nucleotides align to TRBD1. Per germline, CDR1 SGHDT and CDR2 YYEEEE. The CDR3 is 16 residues long. Germline trimming cut 3 bases from V and 5 bases from J; bases unmatched to any gene: 8.

The rearrangement uses TRBV7-9 and TRBJ1-6, with no clear D. Trimming stripped 1 base from V and 10 bases from J, with 11 bases between. The CDR3 has 14 amino acids. Germline CDR1 SEHNR, CDR2 FQNEAQ (reference sequence). CDR3 bases: TGTGCCAGCAGCTTAGGGGCCGCGGGGTCACCCCTCCACTTT. It yields the protein CASSLGAAGSPLHF.

V and J are TRBV6-1 and TRBJ2-3; 8 nucleotides align to TRBD2. Trimming at V came to 0 bases and at J to 6 bases, leaving 8 bases not matched to a gene. The germline V gene encodes CDR1 MNHNS and CDR2 SASEGT. CDR3 size: 16 residues. The DNA for the CDR3 is TGTGCCAGCAGTGAAGCGCTTCGGGGGGGGTCGGATACGCAGTATTTT. Its protein product is CASSEALRGGSDTQYF.

The chain uses TRBV25-1 and TRBJ2-7, with D possibly being TRBD1 (5 bases). Trimming took 6 bases from V and 6 from J, leaving 12 bases between them. Germline V lookup: CDR1 MGHDK, CDR2 SYGVNS. This CDR3 region has 12 residues. The CDR3 protein is CASSRVPREQYF. In DNA form, the CDR3 reads TGTGCCAGCAGCAGGGTCCCTCGCGAGCAGTACTTC.

The CDR3 nucleotides read TGTGCCAGCAGCCCCAAGGTTAGCGGGAAAGTGGTGCAGTTCTTC. This translates into CASSPKVSGKVVQFF. The chain links TRBV5-6 to TRBJ2-1; 8 positions match TRBD2. Trimming cost V 4 bases and J 12 bases; bases outside gene matches: 15. The CDR3 consists of 15 residues. In germline, CDR1 is SGHDT, CDR2 YYEEEE.

In this sample, this clone turned up once. The chain is built from TRBV2 and TRBJ1-1; 7 nucleotides match TRBD1. Germline V gene sequence: CDR1 SNHLY, CDR2 FYNNEI. This CDR3 spans 12 amino acids. The V and J ends lost 6 bases and 7 bases, in that order; junction bases with no gene match: 5. In nucleotides, the CDR3 is TGTGCCAGCAGGGGTGGGACAGATGAAGCTTTCTTT. This codes for CASRGGTDEAFF. Drawing the rest from reference TRBV2 and TRBJ1-1, the complete variable domain is EPEVTQTPSHQVTQMGQEVILRCVPISNHLYFYWYRQILGQKVEFLVSFYNNEISEKSEIFDDQFSVERPDGSNFTLKIRSTKLEDSAMYFCASRGGTDEAFFGQGTRLTVV.

V usage is TRBV29-1 and J usage is TRBJ1-2, with D tentatively TRBD1 (6 bases). The V and J ends lost 5 bases and 7 bases respectively, with 14 bases between them. The germline gives CDR1 SQVTM, CDR2 ANQGSEA. The CDR3 is made up of 12 amino acids. The chain's CDR3 is CSVIQGLGGYTF. The CDR3 nucleotides are TGCAGCGTTATACAGGGTCTTGGTGGCTACACCTTC. Complete variable domain (other parts from reference TRBV29-1 and TRBJ1-2): SAVISQKPSRDICQRGTSLTIQCQVDSQVTMMFWYRQQPGQSLTLIATANQGSEATYESGFVIDKFPISRPNLTFSTLTVSNMSPEDSSIYLCSVIQGLGGYTFGSGTRLTVV.

This clone was detected only a few times. V usage is TRBV2 and J usage is TRBJ1-1; no definite D call. The germline V gene encodes CDR1 SNHLY and CDR2 FYNNEI. The V end lost 0 bases, the J end lost 3 bases, and 8 bases lay between the germline ends. This CDR3 is 14 amino acids long. CDR3 in DNA: TGTGCCAGCAGTGAAGCGGAGGGCTACACTGAAGCTTTCTTT. It is translated as CASSEAEGYTEAFF.

The chain employs TRBV4-2 and TRBJ1-1; 9 positions match TRBD1. CDR1 and CDR2 from the germline V gene are LGHNA and YNFKEQ. The CDR3 sequence is 18 residues long. V shed 4 bases and J 3 bases; nucleotides not matched to a gene: 15. The CDR3 here is CASSLTYRGRLLDTEAFF. The CDR3 bases are TGTGCCAGCAGCCTTACGTACAGGGGGCGATTGTTGGACACTGAAGCTTTCTTT.

The chain combines TRBV6-1 with TRBJ1-5; weak D call: TRBD1 (5 bases). CDR1 and CDR2 (germline): MNHNS, SASEGT. The CDR3 loop spans 18 amino acids. V gave up 2 bases and J gave up 2 bases, with 19 bases separating them. The CDR3 DNA is TGTGCCAGCAGTGAAAGGGACTCGCAGGCACGGGGCAATCAGCCCCAGCATTTT. Residues: CASSERDSQARGNQPQHF.

V and J are TRBV9 and TRBJ2-3; 8 bases map to TRBD2. The J segment lost 0 bases and the V segment lost 1 base, leaving 4 bases of the junction unmatched. The CDR3 has 16 residues. CDR1 is SGDLS, CDR2 YYNGEE, per germline. The CDR3 bases are TGTGCCAGCAGCGTACCACTAGCGGAGAGCACAGATACGCAGTATTTT. Protein: CASSVPLAESTDTQYF.

The chain employs TRBV28 and TRBJ1-2; D is possibly TRBD1 (5 bases). The germline gives CDR1 MDHEN, CDR2 SYDVKM. Trimming removed 6 bases from V and 4 bases from J, with 6 bases in between. The CDR3 length is 11 residues. The CDR3 DNA is TGTGCCAGCAGGACAGTCTATGGCTACACCTTC. As protein: CASRTVYGYTF.

V gene TRBV5-4 combines with J gene TRBJ2-5; perhaps TRBD2 as D (5 bases). The V and J ends lost 2 bases and 4 bases respectively, with 12 bases between them. Germline CDR1 and CDR2: SGHNT and YYREEE (reference sequence). The CDR3 spans 14 residues. DNA of the CDR3: TGTGCCAGCAGCTTTGAGGGAGCGCGAGAGACCCAGTACTTC. It specifies CASSFEGARETQYF. Filled out from reference TRBV5-4 and TRBJ2-5, the complete variable domain reads ETGVTQSPTHLIKTRGQQVTLRCSSQSGHNTVSWYQQALGQGPQFIFQYYREEENGRGNFPPRFSGLQFPNYSSELNVNALELDDSALYLCASSFEGARETQYFGPGTRLLVL.

The chain recombines TRBV6-1 with TRBJ1-3; D possibly corresponds to TRBD1 (6 bases). V lost 10 bases and J lost 3, with 16 bases in between. There are 14 residues in the CDR3. Germline CDR1 and CDR2: MNHNS and SASEGT. The CDR3, as DNA: TGTGCCACCGAACAGGGAACTTATGGAAACACCATATATTTT. It codes for CATEQGTYGNTIYF.

The DNA for the CDR3 is TGTGCCAGCAGTTACAGGGTTTCGAGGGAGCAGTTCTTC. This encodes CASSYRVSREQFF. The gene calls are TRBV11-3 and TRBJ2-1, with D possibly being TRBD1 (6 bases). The V gene's germline CDR1 is SGHNT and CDR2 YENEEA. CDR3 length: 13 amino acids. Trimming left V 6 bases short and J 10 bases short, with 16 bases between.

The V and J genes are TRBV9 and TRBJ2-2; 8 bases fit TRBD2. The length of the CDR3 is 15 residues. Germline V gene data show CDR1 as SGDLS and CDR2 as YYNGEE. Trimming removed 5 bases from V and 1 base from J; junction bases left unmatched: 4. The CDR3 DNA reads as TGTGCCAGCAGTCGGGGGGGAGGGAACACCGGGGAGCTGTTTTTT. This codes for CASSRGGGNTGELFF. Drawing the rest from reference TRBV9 and TRBJ2-2, the complete variable domain is DSGVTQTPKHLITATGQRVTLRCSPRSGDLSVYWYQQSLDQGLQFLIQYYNGEERAKGNILERFSAQQFPDLHSELNLSSLELGDSALYFCASSRGGGNTGELFFGEGSRLTVL.

A remark on this clone: A read error may account for a junction end that differs from germline. The chain links TRBV30 to TRBJ1-2; D may be TRBD1 (5 bases). The CDR3 is made up of 15 amino acids. The germline CDR1 and CDR2 sequences are GTSNPN and SVGIG (reference sequence). This CDR3 is CAWSPPQGSYYGYPF. The CDR3 region has the DNA TGTGCCTGGAGTCCCCCGCAGGGTTCCTACTATGGCTACCCCTTC.

This clone was picked up a small number of times. The chain uses TRBV30 and TRBJ1-3; D uncertain. From germline, CDR1 is GTSNPN and CDR2 SVGIG (reference sequence). With 5 bases removed from V and 7 bases from J, the gap between germline ends came to 9 bases. This CDR3 region has 11 residues. The CDR3 spells CAWARQNTIYF. In nucleotides, the CDR3 is TGTGCCTGGGCACGTCAGAACACCATATATTTT.

CDR3 DNA sequence: TGTGCCAGCAGACTATACACAAGCTCCTACGAGCAGTACTTC. Translated: CASRLYTSSYEQYF. The gene calls are TRBV5-6 and TRBJ2-7, with no clear D. Trimming removed 5 bases at V and 0 bases at J, with 12 bases between. This CDR3 contains 14 residues. Germline V CDR1 and CDR2: SGHDT, YYEEEE.

The chain recombines TRBV6-1 with TRBJ2-7; TRBD1 aligns across 7 bases. The CDR3 spans 16 residues. V gave up 3 bases and J gave up 1 base; unmatched junction bases: 9. Germline V lookup: CDR1 MNHNS, CDR2 SASEGT. CDR3 residues: CASSDVQGKGSYEQYF. The CDR3, as DNA: TGTGCCAGCAGTGACGTACAGGGGAAGGGATCCTACGAGCAGTACTTC.

CDR3 DNA: TGTGCCAGCAGCGTAGCTCCGGTTAATGAGCAGTTCTTC. Its translation is CASSVAPVNEQFF. The chain carries TRBV9 and TRBJ2-1; D not resolved. The CDR3 spans 13 residues. Trimming took 0 bases from V and 7 from J, leaving 8 bases between them. Germline V gene data show CDR1 as SGDLS and CDR2 as YYNGEE.

This clone was detected a few times. Other nucleotide sequences in the sample specify the same CDR3. V and J are TRBV7-2 and TRBJ1-5; weak D call: TRBD1 (5 bases). CDR3 length equals 16 residues. Trimming took off 4 bases at V and 6 bases at J, with 19 bases between the two ends. Germline loops: CDR1 SGHTA, CDR2 FQGNSA. The CDR3 is CASSSYTTVLGQPQHF. For the CDR3, the DNA is TGTGCCAGCAGCTCCTACACGACAGTCCTGGGTCAGCCCCAGCATTTT.

The chain combines TRBV29-1 with TRBJ1-2; D not certain. V was trimmed by 0 bases and J by 0 bases, leaving 11 bases between them. Germline CDR1 and CDR2: SQVTM and ANQGSEA. The CDR3 loop spans 15 amino acids. The CDR3 sequence is CSVEDEPETNYGYTF. In DNA, the CDR3 is TGCAGCGTTGAAGATGAACCAGAAACTAACTATGGCTACACCTTC.

This clone turned up a few times. The genes are TRBV11-1 and TRBJ2-2; 7 bases match TRBD2. CDR1 is SGHAT and CDR2 is FQDESV in the germline V gene (reference sequence). After removal of 7 bases from V and 1 base from J, the junction contained 9 bases not matched to a gene. There are 16 residues in the CDR3. As DNA, the CDR3 is TGTGCCAGCACCGTACGGGCTAGCGGGAACACCGGGGAGCTGTTTTTT. This translates into CASTVRASGNTGELFF.